This section outlines one TCR beta chain sequence together with its context. Its cognate antigen is unknown. Clones were read by immunoSEQ multiplex PCR, and TCRdb kept only the in-frame ones, dropping some. The data show some 44,000 clones, 80% seen once. The data derive from a study of OX40 agonist ivuxolimab in advanced cancers. Overall study results and limits: Certain nonresponders additionally had low normalized T-cell clonal expansion.

Blood sampling took place at baseline, cycle 4 day 1, and cycle 7 day 1. The CDR3 is 15 residues long. V gave up 2 bases and J gave up 3 bases, with 11 bases separating them. Germline lookup yields CDR1 SEHNR and CDR2 FQNEAQ (reference sequence). The sample here was CD4+ or CD8+ T cells sorted from blood, taken in a trial of the OX40 agonist ivuxolimab. This sequence was found in an adult with an advanced solid tumor such as melanoma, head and neck, liver or kidney cancer. The chain recombines TRBV7-9 with TRBJ1-3; D uncertain. The CDR3 sequence: CASSLSGSGGNTIYF. In DNA, the CDR3 is TGTGCCAGCAGCTTATCTGGCAGCGGTGGAAACACCATATATTTT.